The clone carrying this T cell receptor (beta chain) has just a few counts. The data were taken from a study of CD8 T cells in ankylosing spondylitis. Using its own MiXCR run on the 5' RACE reads, TCRdb lists one record per CDR3 protein. The sample gives 200,000 to 250,000 distinct CDR3 sequences, roughly 10% of which show up once; under 8% is in the top ten. There are 14 residues in the CDR3. Germline V gives CDR1 MNHEY, CDR2 SVGAGI. V was cut by 0 bases and J by 1 base, with 6 bases left in between. Specimen: blood, either unsorted or a sorted T cell fraction (not recorded which). This clonotype originated in a male donor with ankylosing spondylitis or in good health (not recorded which). The chain is built from TRBV6-5 and TRBJ1-1; the D is unclear. The CDR3 loop is CASSYSTENTEAFF. The DNA of the CDR3 is TGTGCCAGCAGTTACTCTACCGAGAACACTGAAGCTTTCTTT.